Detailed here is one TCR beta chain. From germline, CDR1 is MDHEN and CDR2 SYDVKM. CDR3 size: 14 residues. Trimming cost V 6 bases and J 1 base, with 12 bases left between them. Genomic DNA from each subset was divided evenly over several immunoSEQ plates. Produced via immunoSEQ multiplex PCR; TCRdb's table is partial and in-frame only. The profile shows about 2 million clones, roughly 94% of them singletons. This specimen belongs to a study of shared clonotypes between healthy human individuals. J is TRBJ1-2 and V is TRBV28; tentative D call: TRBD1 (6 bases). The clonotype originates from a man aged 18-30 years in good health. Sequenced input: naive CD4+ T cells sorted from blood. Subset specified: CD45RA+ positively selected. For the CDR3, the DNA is TGTGCCAGCAGGAGGGACACCCTTAACTATGGCTACACCTTC. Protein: CASRRDTLNYGYTF.